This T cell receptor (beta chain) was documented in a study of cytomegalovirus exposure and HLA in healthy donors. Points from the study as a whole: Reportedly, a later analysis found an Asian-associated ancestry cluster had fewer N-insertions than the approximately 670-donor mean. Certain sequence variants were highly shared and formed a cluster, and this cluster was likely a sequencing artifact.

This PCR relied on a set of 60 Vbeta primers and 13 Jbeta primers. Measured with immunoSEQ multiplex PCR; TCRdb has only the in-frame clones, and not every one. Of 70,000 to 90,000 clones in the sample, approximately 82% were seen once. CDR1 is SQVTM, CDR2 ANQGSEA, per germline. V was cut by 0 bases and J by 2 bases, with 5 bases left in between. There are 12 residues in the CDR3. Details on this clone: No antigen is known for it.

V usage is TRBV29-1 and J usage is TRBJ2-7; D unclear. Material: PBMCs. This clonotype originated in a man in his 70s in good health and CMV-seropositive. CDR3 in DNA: TGCAGCGTTGAAGACAACACCTACGAGCAGTACTTC. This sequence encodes CSVEDNTYEQYF.